This T cell receptor beta chain is from a study of beta chain features in type 1 diabetes. Sorting with CD45RO/CCR7/CD25/CD127/CD95/CD27 yielded naive, central memory, regulatory and stem-like memory CD4+ cells. This clone was found a few times. Antigen unknown. General study findings and limits: In patients and controls equally, PCR might favor templates that are shorter. Small HLA sub-analyses could not settle whether HLA shapes TCRB rearrangement. The similarity of naive, central memory and Treg TCRB repertoires appeared greater among patients than among healthy donors.

Every bit of the isolated RNA underwent reverse transcription, so sequencing read expressed TCRB transcripts. The data were produced by immunoSEQ multiplex PCR, yet TCRdb's version contains in-frame clones alone and is incomplete. Of 680,000 or so clones in the sample, about 16% were seen once. Trimming removed 5 bases from V and 3 bases from J; junction bases left unmatched: 3. The germline V gene has CDR1 SEHNR and CDR2 FQNEAQ (reference sequence). The CDR3 covers 14 residues. The clonotype originates from a man younger than 35 in good health. Sequencing was carried out using naive CD4+ T cells from blood. The chain is built from TRBV7-9 and TRBJ2-7; 11 bases agree with TRBD1. CDR3 region: CASSGTGGRYEQYF. As DNA, the CDR3 is TGTGCCAGCAGCGGGACAGGGGGGCGCTACGAGCAGTACTTC. The full variable domain, its missing parts supplied by reference TRBV7-9 and TRBJ2-7, is DTGVSQNPRHKITKRGQNVTFRCDPISEHNRLYWYRQTLGQGPEFLTYFQNEAQLEKSRLLSDRFSAERPKGSFSTLEIQRTEQGDSAMYLCASSGTGGRYEQYFGPGTRLTVT.